This is a list of T cell receptor beta chains from one sample in a study of blood T cells in healthy people across ages. TCRdb used MiXCR to reprocess the 5' RACE reads, holding one entry per CDR3 protein. The sample includes hundreds of thousands of distinct CDR3 sequences, about 44% of them seen just once. The sample taken for sequencing was blood. The receptor source for this set is a man in his thirties or forties in good health. Both conserved end residues are part of each CDR3. A D gene is named only where the DNA matches it firmly. Where a row states a size, it is once, few, many or the class of an expanded clone; other rows omit it.

clone_size	v_call	j_call	d_call	cdr3_aa	cdr3_nt
few	TRBV5-1	TRBJ1-1	-	CASSSSPSQGTEAFF	TGCGCCAGCAGCAGCTCACCTAGCCAGGGCACTGAAGCTTTCTTT
-	TRBV12-3/TRBV12-4	TRBJ2-4	TRBD1	CASSEDRVESIQYF	TGTGCCAGCAGTGAAGACAGGGTTGAAAGCATTCAGTACTTC
few	TRBV27	TRBJ2-4	TRBD2	CASSLTSGGVGKNIQYF	TGTGCCAGCAGTTTGACTAGCGGGGGGGTGGGCAAAAACATTCAGTACTTC
-	TRBV6-6	TRBJ2-7	-	CASSLKTGAYEQYF	TGTGCCAGCAGTTTGAAGACAGGCGCCTACGAGCAGTACTTC
few	TRBV2	TRBJ2-1	TRBD1	CASSRTGGDSDEQFF	TGTGCCAGCAGCCGGACAGGGGGCGATAGCGATGAGCAGTTCTTC
-	TRBV7-2	TRBJ1-2	-	CASSPTARGYTF	TGTGCCAGCAGCCCTACGGCCAGGGGCTACACCTTC
-	TRBV6-5	TRBJ1-1	-	CASSYEGFGTEAFF	TGTGCCAGCAGTTACGAGGGCTTCGGCACTGAAGCTTTCTTT
-	TRBV12-3/TRBV12-4	TRBJ2-1	TRBD1	CASSRPDRGSYNEQFF	TGTGCCAGCAGCCGCCCCGACAGGGGATCCTACAATGAGCAGTTCTTC
-	TRBV10-3	TRBJ2-4	TRBD1	CAISEVGQGAAKNIQYF	TGTGCCATCAGTGAGGTCGGACAGGGGGCCGCCAAAAACATTCAGTACTTC
-	TRBV4-2	TRBJ2-1	TRBD2	CASSQGLAGGGDEQFF	TGTGCCAGCAGCCAAGGCTTAGCGGGGGGTGGCGATGAGCAGTTCTTC
-	TRBV3-1	TRBJ2-1	-	CASSQDLGGRTYNEQFF	TGTGCCAGCAGCCAAGATCTCGGGGGACGGACCTACAATGAGCAGTTCTTC
-	TRBV18	TRBJ2-7	-	CASSPGGGVPYEQYF	TGTGCCAGCTCACCTGGCGGGGGCGTCCCCTACGAGCAGTACTTC
-	TRBV6-6	TRBJ2-7	-	CASSYSAGAPYEQYF	TGTGCCAGCAGTTACTCCGCAGGGGCCCCCTACGAGCAGTACTTC
few	TRBV7-9	TRBJ2-7	-	CASSLPGIYEQYF	TGTGCCAGCAGCTTGCCTGGGATCTACGAGCAGTACTTC
few	TRBV9	TRBJ2-3	TRBD2	CASSVEGRGADTQYF	TGTGCCAGCAGCGTAGAGGGTCGGGGGGCAGATACGCAGTATTTT
-	TRBV2	TRBJ2-5	TRBD1	CASSGGQGKIETQYF	TGTGCCAGCAGCGGCGGACAGGGGAAAATTGAGACCCAGTACTTC
-	TRBV6-5	TRBJ2-7	TRBD1	CASSYAQGASSSYEQYF	TGTGCCAGCAGTTACGCGCAGGGGGCCTCTAGCTCCTACGAGCAGTACTTC
-	TRBV20-1	TRBJ1-2	-	CSANKGGNRLYGYTF	TGCAGTGCTAACAAAGGCGGGAACAGACTCTATGGCTACACCTTC
few	TRBV4-3	TRBJ2-3	TRBD1	CASSQTARQGIGTDTQYF	TGCGCCAGCAGCCAAACCGCGAGACAGGGGATCGGCACAGATACGCAGTATTTT
-	TRBV4-2	TRBJ2-7	-	CASSQDKTGATEQYF	TGTGCCAGCAGCCAAGATAAGACAGGCGCCACCGAGCAGTACTTC
few	TRBV29-1	TRBJ2-3	-	CSVDLVAAPTDTQYF	TGCAGCGTTGATCTAGTGGCGGCGCCCACAGATACGCAGTATTTT
-	TRBV29-1	TRBJ2-3	TRBD1	CSVDLQNRGSADTQYF	TGCAGCGTTGACCTTCAAAACAGGGGCAGCGCAGATACGCAGTATTTT
-	TRBV2	TRBJ2-7	-	CASSEDGGPYEQYF	TGTGCCAGCAGTGAAGACGGCGGTCCCTACGAGCAGTACTTC
-	TRBV5-1	TRBJ1-6	TRBD1	CASRISFVGTDYNSPLHF	TGCGCCAGCAGGATTTCATTCGTCGGGACAGATTATAATTCACCCCTCCACTTT
-	TRBV4-3	TRBJ2-3	-	CASSQDQTGRDGDTQYF	TGCGCCAGCAGCCAAGATCAGACAGGGAGGGATGGAGATACGCAGTATTTT
many	TRBV5-1	TRBJ2-5	TRBD2	CASSQGLAGIQETQYF	TGCGCCAGCAGCCAGGGACTAGCGGGGATTCAAGAGACCCAGTACTTC
few	TRBV27	TRBJ1-2	TRBD1	CASSRQGFYGYTF	TGTGCCAGCAGTCGACAGGGGTTCTATGGCTACACCTTC
-	TRBV7-2	TRBJ1-2	-	CASSLAAGVGCTF	TGTGCCAGCAGCTTAGCAGCGGGGGTCGGCTGCACCTTC
-	TRBV15	TRBJ2-3	-	CATSRDLTSSPDTQYF	TGTGCCACCAGCAGAGATCTAACTAGTTCTCCAGATACGCAGTATTTT
-	TRBV20-1	TRBJ2-3	-	CSASPAGRFADTQYF	TGCAGTGCTAGCCCCGCAGGCCGATTCGCAGATACGCAGTATTTT
-	TRBV4-2	TRBJ2-7	-	CASSQSAASYEQYF	TGTGCCAGCAGCCAATCGGCAGCTTCCTACGAGCAGTACTTC
-	TRBV7-9	TRBJ1-2	-	CASSLAGTLSGYTF	TGTGCCAGCAGCTTAGCGGGGACACTCTCCGGCTACACCTTC
-	TRBV4-1	TRBJ2-7	TRBD1	CASSQDGSGTGVNEQYF	TGCGCCAGCAGCCAAGATGGATCGGGAACAGGGGTCAACGAGCAGTACTTC
-	TRBV3-1	TRBJ2-7	-	CASSQVCGDTYEQYF	TGTGCCAGCAGCCAAGTGTGTGGGGACACCTACGAGCAGTACTTC
-	TRBV12-3/TRBV12-4	TRBJ1-1	-	CASQPGHRNTEAFF	TGTGCCAGCCAGCCCGGCCACCGGAACACTGAAGCTTTCTTT
-	TRBV7-2	TRBJ1-4	-	CASSARERVPTNEKLFF	TGTGCCAGCAGCGCGCGCGAAAGGGTGCCCACTAATGAAAAACTGTTTTTT
few	TRBV20-1	TRBJ2-1	TRBD2	CSATLLAGAVNEQFF	TGCAGTGCTACCCTGCTAGCGGGGGCCGTCAATGAGCAGTTCTTC
few	TRBV27	TRBJ1-5	-	CASSTPNQPQHF	TGTGCCAGCAGTACCCCAAATCAGCCCCAGCATTTT
few	TRBV30	TRBJ1-2	-	CAWSRDQHYTF	TGTGCCTGGAGCCGGGACCAACACTACACCTTC
-	TRBV7-2	TRBJ2-1	-	CASSSFFDGGLDEQFF	TGTGCCAGCAGCTCCTTCTTCGACGGGGGTTTAGATGAGCAGTTCTTC
few	TRBV7-2	TRBJ2-2	-	CASSLSQTNTGELFF	TGTGCCAGCAGCTTATCCCAGACCAACACCGGGGAGCTGTTTTTT